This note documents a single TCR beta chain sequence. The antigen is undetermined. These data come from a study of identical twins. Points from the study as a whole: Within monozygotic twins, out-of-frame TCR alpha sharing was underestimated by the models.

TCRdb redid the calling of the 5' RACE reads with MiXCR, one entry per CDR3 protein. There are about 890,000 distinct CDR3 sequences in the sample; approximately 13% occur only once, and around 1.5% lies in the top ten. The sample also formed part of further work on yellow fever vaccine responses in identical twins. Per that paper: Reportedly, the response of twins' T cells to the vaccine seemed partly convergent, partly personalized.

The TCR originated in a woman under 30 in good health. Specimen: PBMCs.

The CDR3, as DNA: TGCGCCAGCAGCTTGGCCGCACAGGGGCCGCGCGGGGAGCTGTTTTTT. Translation: CASSLAAQGPRGELFF. This chain links TRBV5-1 with TRBJ2-2; the match to TRBD1 covers 7 bases. Germline V gives CDR1 SGHRS, CDR2 YFSETQ. The CDR3 has 16 amino acids. V dropped 0 bases and J dropped 7; count of bases not matched to a gene: 9. Complete variable domain (other parts from reference TRBV5-1 and TRBJ2-2): KAGVTQTPRYLIKTRGQQVTLSCSPISGHRSVSWYQQTPGQGLQFLFEYFSETQRNKGNFPGRFSGRQFSNSRSEMNVSTLELGDSALYLCASSLAAQGPRGELFFGEGSRLTVL.